This TCR beta chain was found in a study of a mutant IDH1 vaccine in newly diagnosed glioma. Study details: Vaccine administration was initiated 4-6 weeks following radiotherapy alone, or with temozolomide cycles.

Noted time point: week 11, during vaccination. Doses of 300 ug of mutant IDH1 20-mer peptide were given with topical imiquimod. The repertoire was sequenced with immunoSEQ multiplex PCR; TCRdb's copy has only in-frame clones and lacks some. The sample carries about 60,000 clones, 84% recorded once. For this clone: Its antigen remains unidentified.

Germline CDR1 reads WNHNN; CDR2 reads SYGVQD (reference sequence). This CDR3 contains 17 residues. The ends were cut back, 0 bases at V and 0 bases at J, with 12 bases in the middle. The source is a man aged 30 to 45 with glioma. The V call is TRBV10-1, the J call TRBJ1-3, with D perhaps TRBD1 (6 bases). Here the sequenced sample was PBMCs, taken from a glioma patient whose treatment included an IDH1 peptide vaccine. The CDR3 DNA follows: TGCGCCAGCAGTGAGTCGAGGACAGAAAGCTCTGGAAACACCATATATTTT. Amino acids: CASSESRTESSGNTIYF.